This entry is about one T cell receptor beta chain. This clonotype was recorded a few times. This receptor's antigen is unknown. No much larger clonotype is one base removed from it; base qualities were not supplied. The library was made by 5' RACE. These reads were obtained on an Illumina HiSeq 2000. Template switching added a universal primer binding site, and the final cDNA carried a unique molecular identifier that allowed TCR cDNA molecules to be counted accurately. First-strand cDNA for TCR alpha and beta chains was synthesized from specific primers in the conserved constant-segment region. To control for contamination, every cDNA library carried two barcodes: a SMART-Mk sample barcode plus Illumina barcodes. TruSeq adapter sequences and Illumina sample barcodes were added in two successive PCR steps. TCR alpha and beta cDNA libraries were sequenced on the Illumina HiSeq platform with custom primers. Per the authors' processing: MiGEC was used to process raw reads and extract unique molecular identifiers, and MiXCR was used to find CDR3 positions. For each individual, recombination models were inferred using an EM algorithm with the repgenHMM and IGoR tools. The tcR package in R was used for shared clonotype analysis, with sharing normalized by the product of cloneset sizes. To study raw recombination free of thymic and clonal selection effects, out-of-frame nonproductive sequences were analyzed. TCRdb applied fastp at Q25 and MiXCR to the public reads, then kept only in-frame beta chains. A single entry per CDR3 protein holds the most common genes and DNA from its merged rows. TCRdb's processing, not the study's, gives the V and J calls here. The sample table contains fewer than 800,000 distinct CDR3 sequences; only one count was recorded for just over 7% of them. Together, the top ten hold over 1.5% of the sample.

All donors were healthy Caucasians. Three pairs of female monozygotic twins, all aged roughly 18 to 30 years, made up the twin cohort. Peripheral blood mononuclear cells were the source from which RNA for the TCR libraries was isolated. This specimen comes from a study of identical twins (dated by TCRdb to the mid-2010s). Context from the whole study: The study deep-sequenced TCR alpha and beta repertoires from monozygotic twins, unrelated adults of various ages and cord blood to test whether fetal clonotypes persist. To rule out contamination, the twin experiments were replicated at different times with different library preparation protocols. The paper's findings and limits, for the study overall: Conclusions relied on cross-sectional statistical analysis, since the same donors could not be followed over many years. A weaker excess of twin sharing was found in beta out-of-frame sequences because the signal-to-noise ratio was lowered by fewer shared sequences. Out-of-frame TCR alpha sharing in monozygotic twins was systematically underestimated by recombination models, whereas sharing between unrelated individuals was in agreement with the recombination models. Abundant cord blood beta clonotypes had fewer insertions, young adult naive repertoires showed a similar but weaker trend, and memory repertoires showed no such trend. Zero-insertion analyses could be partly confounded by invariant T cells such as MAIT and iNKT, though diverse VJ usage argued against such confounding for most clonotypes. Compared with coincidental sharing between unrelated individuals, out-of-frame TCR alpha sequences shared between twins had an excess of sequences with low generation probability.

This sample also belongs to another study, concerning yellow fever vaccine responses in identical twins. The second paper states: According to the authors, the vaccine-induced T cell response in identical twins seemed to be partly convergent and partly specific to each individual. The study precisely tracked vaccine-responding T cell clones in identical twins.

This TCR was recovered from a woman younger than 30 in good health. The source material was PBMCs.

DNA sequence: TGTGCCAGCAGCTTATTAGCGGTAGCGGGGCACCCCAACACCGGGGAGCTGTTTTTT. Translated, it reads CASSLLAVAGHPNTGELFF. The rearranged segments are TRBV11-2 and TRBJ2-2, with TRBD2 identical over 8 junction bases. Measured from the cysteine to the phenylalanine, the CDR3 is 19 residues long. The DNA shown is the 57-base CDR3, in frame from base 1. Clipping removes 2 bases from V and 2 bases from J, with 13 as the unmatched junction base count. CDR1 and CDR2 were assigned from the germline V gene as SGHAT and FQNNGV.